The rows below give T cell receptor beta chains drawn from one sample of a study of blood T cell repertoires in COVID-19. Using immunoSEQ multiplex PCR, the repertoire was profiled, and TCRdb retains in-frame clones only, with some absent. The profile shows about 170,000 clones, approximately 87% of them singletons. Material: PBMCs or T cells enriched from blood (not recorded which). Every receptor here comes from a woman aged 50 to 60 who had recovered from COVID-19. Each CDR3 is given with its conserved first and last residue. Fields, in order: V gene, clone size, J gene, D gene, CDR3 protein, CDR3 DNA. D genes are given only for firm matches. The listing skips clone size in some rows; elsewhere it reads once, few, many or a size class.

TRBV7-9	.	TRBJ2-3	.	CASSSTWEDTQYF	TGTGCCAGCAGTTCGACATGGGAGGATACGCAGTATTTT
TRBV27	once	TRBJ1-3	.	CASSREPLSGNTIYF	TGTGCCAGCAGCCGAGAGCCACTCTCTGGAAACACCATATATTTT
TRBV11-2	.	TRBJ1-4	.	CASSPGQGGSANEKLFF	TGTGCCAGCAGCCCGGGCCAGGGAGGTTCGGCTAATGAAAAACTGTTTTTT
TRBV27	.	TRBJ1-1	.	CASRGAKDTEAFF	TGTGCCAGCAGAGGGGCCAAAGACACTGAAGCTTTCTTT
TRBV14	.	TRBJ2-5	.	CASSQDLSRETQYF	TGTGCCAGCAGCCAAGACTTATCGAGGGAGACCCAGTACTTC
TRBV14	once	TRBJ2-6	.	CASSQDLRPVWGANVLTF	TGTGCCAGCAGCCAAGATCTTCGCCCGGTTTGGGGGGCCAACGTCCTGACTTTC
TRBV19	.	TRBJ1-1	.	CASSIARTITEAFF	TGTGCCAGTAGTATAGCCAGGACTATCACTGAAGCTTTCTTT
TRBV25-1	.	TRBJ1-2	.	CASRNGTNYGYTF	TGTGCCAGCAGAAACGGGACAAACTATGGCTACACCTTC
TRBV28	.	TRBJ1-1	TRBD1	CASSPPPGGLEAFF	TGTGCCAGCAGTCCCCCCCCAGGGGGCCTTGAAGCTTTCTTT
TRBV13	.	TRBJ1-2	.	CASSLGGAGGYTF	TGTGCCAGCAGCTTAGGGGGCGCAGGTGGCTACACCTTC
TRBV2	.	TRBJ2-1	.	CASSLVDSYNEQFF	TGTGCCAGCAGTTTGGTGGACAGTTACAATGAGCAGTTCTTC
TRBV29-1	.	TRBJ1-2	.	CSVVGHWEDYGYTF	TGCAGCGTTGTGGGGCATTGGGAAGACTATGGCTACACCTTC
TRBV20-1	.	TRBJ1-3	.	CSARSTTAVF	TGCAGTGCTAGAAGCACCACCGCGGTCTTT
TRBV11-2	.	TRBJ2-5	.	CASTQTRGLETQYF	TGTGCCAGCACCCAGACCCGGGGATTGGAGACCCAGTACTTC
TRBV7-2	.	TRBJ1-4	.	CASSWMGDTEKLFF	TGTGCCAGCAGCTGGATGGGGGACACTGAAAAACTGTTTTTT
TRBV7-8	.	TRBJ1-1	.	CASSLRSYTEAFF	TGTGCCAGCAGCTTAAGGAGTTACACTGAAGCTTTCTTT
TRBV5-1	.	TRBJ1-1	.	CASSPDWGRTEAFF	TGCGCCAGCAGCCCGGACTGGGGGAGGACTGAAGCTTTCTTT
TRBV4-2	.	TRBJ1-2	.	CASSQDRGLDIRGYTF	TGTGCCAGCAGCCAAGATAGGGGTTTGGACATCAGGGGCTACACCTTC
TRBV19	.	TRBJ2-3	TRBD2	CASSISGLAGATDTQYF	TGTGCCAGTAGTATCTCGGGGCTAGCGGGGGCGACAGATACGCAGTATTTT
TRBV24-1	.	TRBJ2-3	.	CATSDLGGGTDTQYF	TGTGCCACCAGTGATTTAGGAGGAGGCACAGATACGCAGTATTTT
TRBV24-1	.	TRBJ2-2	TRBD1	CATSDFRQGDTGELFF	TGTGCCACCAGTGATTTTCGACAGGGGGACACCGGGGAGCTGTTTTTT
TRBV6-5	few	TRBJ1-1	.	CASQFTINTEAFF	TGTGCCAGCCAGTTCACCATAAACACTGAAGCTTTCTTT
TRBV2	.	TRBJ1-4	TRBD1	CASRGRDRGSEKLFF	TGTGCCAGCAGAGGTCGGGACAGGGGTTCCGAAAAACTGTTTTTT
TRBV5-4	.	TRBJ2-2	.	CASSLQMRGNTGELFF	TGTGCCAGCAGCTTGCAGATGCGGGGGAACACCGGGGAGCTGTTTTTT
TRBV7-2	.	TRBJ2-6	.	CASTSHGTGTSGANVLTF	TGTGCCAGCACCTCCCATGGGACTGGAACCTCTGGGGCCAACGTCCTGACTTTC
TRBV6-5	.	TRBJ2-1	.	CASTLGGGPYNEQFF	TGTGCCAGCACCCTTGGGGGGGGCCCTTACAATGAGCAGTTCTTC
TRBV6-5	.	TRBJ1-4	.	CASSYSEWGAREKLFF	TGTGCCAGCAGTTACTCGGAATGGGGCGCACGTGAAAAACTGTTTTTT
TRBV5-6	.	TRBJ1-1	.	CASKTVPGDTEAFF	TGTGCCAGCAAGACGGTTCCGGGGGACACTGAAGCTTTCTTT
TRBV7-9	few	TRBJ1-1	TRBD1	CASSSSDRAHTEAFF	TGTGCCAGCAGCTCGAGCGACAGGGCCCACACTGAAGCTTTCTTT
TRBV7-9	.	TRBJ2-3	.	CASSFEGGDTQYF	TGTGCCAGCAGCTTCGAGGGTGGAGATACGCAGTATTTT
TRBV28	.	TRBJ1-1	.	CASSLPYRDRAFF	TGTGCCAGCAGTTTACCCTACAGGGATCGGGCTTTCTTT
TRBV9	.	TRBJ2-5	TRBD2	CASSVGGAGQETQYF	TGTGCCAGCAGCGTAGGAGGAGCGGGGCAGGAGACCCAGTACTTC
TRBV7-9	.	TRBJ1-2	TRBD1	CASSLRLGQGASYGYTF	TGTGCCAGCAGCTTACGCCTCGGACAGGGGGCGTCTTATGGCTACACCTTC
TRBV10-3	.	TRBJ1-1	TRBD1	CATTGGASMNTEAFF	TGTGCCACAACAGGGGGGGCCTCTATGAACACTGAAGCTTTCTTT
TRBV7-2	.	TRBJ1-3	.	CASSLEVGAGNTIYF	TGTGCCAGCAGCTTAGAGGTTGGAGCTGGAAACACCATATATTTT